These 27 T cell receptor beta chains share one sample of origin, sequenced in a study of control samples from healthy donors and cancer patients. TCRdb's copy holds only in-frame clones and misses some; the assay was immunoSEQ multiplex PCR. The repertoire holds some 170,000 clones, with approximately 96% as singletons. The sequencing input was blood. The receptors derive from a woman aged 30 to 39 in good health.

The chain recombines TRBV5-4 with TRBJ2-7; 7 bases are shared with TRBD2. There are 14 residues in the CDR3. J lost 3 bases, V lost 1 base, and 4 bases had no gene match. Germline lookup yields CDR1 SGHNT and CDR2 YYREEE (reference sequence). CDR3 in DNA: TGTGCCAGCAGCTTGTGGGGGGGAGACTACGAGCAGTACTTC. It translates to CASSLWGGDYEQYF.

The sample holds one count of this clone. The chain couples TRBV2 to TRBJ2-3; 7 bases fit TRBD2. Germline V gene sequence: CDR1 SNHLY, CDR2 FYNNEI. Trimming took 0 bases from V and 2 from J; bases not matched to a gene: 5. CDR3 size: 16 residues. CDR3 DNA sequence: TGTGCCAGCAGTGAAGCGGGCGGGAGTATCACAGATACGCAGTATTTT. This codes for CASSEAGGSITDTQYF.

With regard to this clone: The same CDR3 is also encoded by other DNA sequences in this sample. This rearrangement joins TRBV18 to TRBJ2-6; 9 nucleotides agree with TRBD1. The CDR3 consists of 17 residues. Germline V CDR1 and CDR2: KGHSH, LQKENI. The junction had 0 bases not matched to a gene; V was cut back by 0 bases and J by 0 bases. The chain's CDR3 is CASSPPQGASGANVLTF. The CDR3 nucleotides are TGTGCCAGCTCACCACCACAGGGGGCCTCTGGGGCCAACGTCCTGACTTTC.

The chain employs TRBV6-2 or TRBV6-3 and TRBJ2-7; TRBD2 might be the D (6 bases). The CDR3 totals 17 residues. With 2 bases removed from V and 3 bases from J, the gap between germline ends came to 20 bases. Germline V gives CDR1 MNHEY, CDR2 SVGEGT. The CDR3 sequence is CASSYTKHSGSIYEQYF. The CDR3 DNA follows: TGTGCCAGCAGTTACACGAAACATAGCGGATCTATCTACGAGCAGTACTTC.

The chain links TRBV3-1 (or the pseudogene TRBV3-2) to TRBJ1-1; D unclear. The ends were cut back, 4 bases at V and 5 bases at J, with 11 bases in the middle. The CDR3 runs to 13 residues. Looked up from germline, CDR1 is LGHDT and CDR2 is YNNKEL (reference sequence). The CDR3 spells CASSPRTGTEAFF. CDR3 nucleotides: TGTGCCAGCAGCCCCAGGACGGGGACTGAAGCTTTCTTT.

This rearrangement joins TRBV3-1 (or the pseudogene TRBV3-2) to TRBJ1-2, with D hard to call. Germline loops: CDR1 LGHDT, CDR2 YNNKEL (reference sequence). Between the trimmed V and J ends, which lost 0 bases and 7 bases, there was a span of 12 bases. CDR3 length: 14 amino acids. CDR3 loop: CASSQEGRSRGYTF. The CDR3 nucleotides are TGTGCCAGCAGCCAAGAAGGGCGCAGCCGTGGCTACACCTTC.

This chain connects TRBV7-6 to TRBJ1-1; D not certain. Germline-derived CDR1 and CDR2 are SGHVS and FNYEAQ. Trimming shortened V by 4 bases and J by 5 bases, and 11 bases separated the two germline ends. CDR3 length equals 13 residues. Here the CDR3 reads CASSSTLGTEAFF. In DNA, the CDR3 is TGTGCCAGCAGCTCGACGCTTGGGACTGAAGCTTTCTTT.

This sequence joins TRBV2 and TRBJ2-1; 7 bases align to TRBD2. V shed 4 bases and J 2 bases; nucleotides not matched to a gene: 11. The CDR3 consists of 17 residues. CDR1 SNHLY and CDR2 FYNNEI come from the germline V gene. The CDR3 DNA sequence: TGTGCCAGCAGTGGCGATATGAAGCGGGACCCCTACAATGAGCAGTTCTTC. It encodes CASSGDMKRDPYNEQFF.

In its sample, this clone was seen a few times. The V call is TRBV29-1, the J call TRBJ2-7, with D perhaps TRBD1 or TRBD2 (5 bases each). This CDR3 has 12 residues. The V gene's germline CDR1 is SQVTM and CDR2 ANQGSEA. The ends were cut back, 5 bases at V and 3 bases at J, with 11 bases in the middle. In DNA, the CDR3 is TGCAGCGTTCGGGGCAGGGACTACGAGCAGTACTTC. Residues: CSVRGRDYEQYF.

The chain carries TRBV5-4 and TRBJ1-1, with 8 bases lining up with TRBD1. Germline CDR1 SGHNT, CDR2 YYREEE (reference sequence). This CDR3 is 15 amino acids long. V lost 0 bases, J lost 4 bases, and 5 bases stayed unmatched. This chain's CDR3 is CASSLAGGLITEAFF. CDR3 DNA sequence: TGTGCCAGCAGCTTGGCAGGGGGCCTTATCACTGAAGCTTTCTTT.

The CDR3 DNA is TGTGCCAGCTCATTGACAGATGAAAAACTGTTTTTT. Amino acids: CASSLTDEKLFF. This chain uses TRBV18 with TRBJ1-4; D possibly corresponds to TRBD1 (5 bases). In germline, CDR1 is KGHSH, CDR2 LQKENI. The CDR3 consists of 12 residues. V dropped 5 bases and J dropped 6 bases, with 7 bases sitting between them.

This sequence joins TRBV6-1 and TRBJ2-1, with 12 bases lining up with TRBD2. The CDR3 consists of 16 residues. Germline loops: CDR1 MNHNS, CDR2 SASEGT. J gave up 7 bases and V 4 bases, and 8 bases lay outside the gene matches. CDR3 sequence reads: CASSVGTSGLRNEQFF. CDR3 nucleotides: TGTGCCAGCAGTGTTGGGACTAGCGGGCTCAGGAATGAGCAGTTCTTC.

This chain uses TRBV28 with TRBJ1-2; weak D call: TRBD1 (5 bases). Trimming removed 3 bases at V and 6 bases at J, with 17 bases between. The germline CDR1 and CDR2 sequences are MDHEN and SYDVKM. This CDR3 comprises 15 residues. CDR3 DNA: TGTGCCAGCAGTTTCGCCCCGACGGGACCCGATGGCTACACCTTC. Its protein is CASSFAPTGPDGYTF.

The table lists this clone with a few counts. The V gene is TRBV10-2, the J gene TRBJ2-7, with D maybe TRBD2 (5 bases). The CDR3 runs to 14 residues. V lost 2 bases and J 1 base, leaving 9 bases between the germline ends. Germline V gives CDR1 WSHSY, CDR2 SAAADI. CDR3 protein: CASSEGESSYEQYF. In DNA, the CDR3 is TGCGCCAGCAGTGAGGGGGAGTCTTCCTACGAGCAGTACTTC.

This chain links TRBV19 with TRBJ2-5; unclear D gene. CDR3 length equals 13 residues. Trimming removed 5 bases from V and 0 bases from J, with 7 bases in between. The germline V gene encodes CDR1 LNHDA and CDR2 SQIVND (reference sequence). The CDR3 region is CASSSRHQETQYF. CDR3 nucleotides: TGTGCCAGTAGTTCCCGTCACCAAGAGACCCAGTACTTC. Looking up the rest from reference TRBV19 and TRBJ2-5 gives the full variable domain: DGGITQSPKYLFRKEGQNVTLSCEQNLNHDAMYWYRQDPGQGLRLIYYSQIVNDFQKGDIAEGYSVSREKKESFPLTVTSAQKNPTAFYLCASSSRHQETQYFGPGTRLLVL.

The V gene is TRBV6-1, the J gene TRBJ2-1; the D gene is possibly TRBD2 (5 bases). With 1 base removed from V and 7 bases from J, the gap between germline ends came to 5 bases. The CDR3 has 12 residues. Looked up from germline, CDR1 is MNHNS and CDR2 is SASEGT. Here the CDR3 DNA reads TGTGCCAGCAGTGAAGGGAGGAATGAGCAGTTCTTC. Translated, it gives CASSEGRNEQFF.

This rearrangement joins TRBV5-1 to TRBJ1-2; TRBD1 agrees at 7 bases. The CDR3 is 13 amino acids. Trimming at V came to 5 bases and at J to 3 bases, leaving 4 bases not matched to a gene. The germline CDR1 and CDR2 sequences are SGHRS and YFSETQ. DNA of the CDR3: TGCGCCAGCAGGACAGACAGGGACTATGGCTACACCTTC. It is translated as CASRTDRDYGYTF.

This chain links TRBV28 with TRBJ2-7, with 7 bases lining up with TRBD1. V lost 6 bases, J lost 3 bases, and 5 bases stayed unmatched. Germline values: CDR1 MDHEN, CDR2 SYDVKM. The CDR3 consists of 13 residues. In nucleotides, the CDR3 is TGTGCCAGCAGCCGATCAGGGGGCTACGAGCAGTACTTC. Protein: CASSRSGGYEQYF.

The V and J genes are TRBV5-1 and TRBJ1-1; D is unresolved. The length of the CDR3 is 14 residues. Deletions cut 4 bases from V and 1 base from J, with 11 bases between. Germline CDR1 is SGHRS and CDR2 is YFSETQ. The DNA of the CDR3 is TGCGCCAGCAGCCCAGATCTAGGGAACACTGAAGCTTTCTTT. This gives the protein CASSPDLGNTEAFF.

The chain recombines TRBV2 with TRBJ1-2, with TRBD1 matching over 11 bases. Germline-derived CDR1 and CDR2 are SNHLY and FYNNEI. This CDR3 is built from 15 residues. V lost 8 bases to trimming and J lost 5 bases; unmatched junction nucleotides: 10. CDR3 residues: CASPGDRGVEYGYTF. In DNA, the CDR3 is TGTGCCAGCCCCGGGGACAGGGGGGTAGAATATGGCTACACCTTC.

The V gene is TRBV10-3, the J gene TRBJ1-4; a weak D match, TRBD1 (6 bases). The V gene lost 0 bases and the J gene lost 4 bases, with 9 bases spanning the gap. The CDR3 spans 15 residues. The germline CDR1 and CDR2 sequences are ENHRY and SYGVKD. This chain's CDR3 is CAISESRQVNEKLFF. The CDR3 DNA sequence: TGTGCCATCAGTGAGTCTAGACAGGTTAATGAAAAACTGTTTTTT.

V usage is TRBV23-1 and J usage is TRBJ1-5; D unresolved. TRBV23-1 is marked as an open reading frame, function uncertain. This CDR3 has 17 residues. The germline V and J ends were trimmed by 0 bases and 0 bases, with 12 bases remaining between them. CDR3 DNA: TGCGCCAGCAGTCAATCGATGAAGGGTGGTAGCAATCAGCCCCAGCATTTT. It is translated as CASSQSMKGGSNQPQHF.

The rearrangement uses TRBV28 and TRBJ1-1, with 12 bases aligning to TRBD1. Germline V CDR1 and CDR2: MDHEN, SYDVKM. CDR3 size: 16 residues. Germline trimming cut 6 bases from V and 1 base from J; bases unmatched to any gene: 6. CDR3: CASSSGTGGRNTEAFF. Here the CDR3 DNA reads TGTGCCAGCAGCTCCGGGACAGGGGGCCGGAACACTGAAGCTTTCTTT.

The gene calls are TRBV19 and TRBJ1-1; 7 bases are a match to TRBD1. This CDR3 has 14 residues. CDR1 is LNHDA and CDR2 is SQIVND in the germline V gene (reference sequence). With V trimmed by 3 bases and J by 4 bases, 5 bases remained unmatched. For the CDR3, the DNA is TGTGCCAGTAGTATCAACAGGGGCAGCACTGAAGCTTTCTTT. Translated, it gives CASSINRGSTEAFF.

The chain uses TRBV28 and TRBJ1-4, with a tentative D call TRBD1 (6 bases). V dropped 0 bases and J dropped 5 bases, with 10 bases sitting between them. Germline values: CDR1 MDHEN, CDR2 SYDVKM. The CDR3 sequence is 15 residues long. The CDR3 nucleotides are TGTGCCAGCAGTTTATGGGGACAACGGAATGAAAAACTGTTTTTT. This codes for CASSLWGQRNEKLFF. The full variable domain, its missing parts supplied by reference TRBV28 and TRBJ1-4, is DVKVTQSSRYLVKRTGEKVFLECVQDMDHENMFWYRQDPGLGLRLIYFSYDVKMKEKGDIPEGYSVSREKKERFSLILESASTNQTSMYLCASSLWGQRNEKLFFGSGTQLSVL.

The rearrangement joins TRBV24-1 to TRBJ2-3; D remains ambiguous. The CDR3 is made up of 11 amino acids. The germline gives CDR1 KGHDR, CDR2 SFDVKD. V was cut by 6 bases and J by 4 bases, with 4 bases left in between. The CDR3: CATSTADTQYF. DNA of the CDR3: TGTGCCACCAGTACGGCAGATACGCAGTATTTT.

V usage is TRBV7-9 and J usage is TRBJ2-5; 7 bases align to TRBD1. From germline, CDR1 is SEHNR and CDR2 FQNEAQ (reference sequence). The CDR3 contains 13 residues. J gave up 8 bases and V 5 bases, and 8 bases lay outside the gene matches. The CDR3 here is CASSRRDSGTQYF. As DNA, the CDR3 is TGTGCCAGCAGCCGCCGGGACAGCGGAACCCAGTACTTC.